This TCR beta chain is drawn from a study of blood T cell repertoires in COVID-19. At the level of the study: Samples of COVID-19 (acute and convalescent) were obtained from the United States, Italy and Spain. PBMCs, B-cell-depleted T cells, or T cells were the source of the cDNA or gDNA that made up the material.

This clone occurred once. Trimming cost V 11 bases and J 0 bases, with 13 bases left between them. The CDR3 runs 14 residues. Germline CDR1 is MNHEY and CDR2 is SVGAGI. As handled by the study authors: Amplification with reference gene primers provided the estimates of nucleated cell counts. Generated by immunoSEQ multiplex PCR, the TCRdb table keeps only in-frame clones and is missing some. V, J and clone size derive from that table, while D and trimming were established from the DNA sequence. In the table there are over 400,000 clones, 75% to 90% of which are singletons. Sequenced material: peripheral blood. V gene TRBV6-5 combines with J gene TRBJ1-4; a possible D gene is TRBD1 (5 bases). This sequence originates from a human donor in a cohort sampled during active COVID-19. CDR3 in amino acids: CAAGGTTTNEKLFF. CDR3 DNA: TGTGCCGCGGGAGGGACGACAACTAATGAAAAACTGTTTTTT.